This entry lists 4 T cell receptor beta chains sequenced from one sample in a study of shared clonotypes between healthy human individuals. Clones were read by immunoSEQ multiplex PCR, and TCRdb kept only the in-frame ones, dropping some. In the table there are about 530,000 clones, about 80% of which are singletons. The source material was PBMCs. The receptors derive from a woman aged 40 to 49 in good health. Some clones in this sample may be carry-over from other donors' samples.

V gene TRBV5-1 combines with J gene TRBJ2-1; TRBD2 might be the D (5 bases). The germline V and J ends were trimmed by 0 bases and 2 bases, with 12 bases remaining between them. The CDR3 sequence is 16 residues long. Germline-derived CDR1 and CDR2 are SGHRS and YFSETQ. Written as DNA, the CDR3 is TGCGCCAGCAGCTTGGGGGGAAGCGGAGCCTACAATGAGCAGTTCTTC. This gives the protein CASSLGGSGAYNEQFF.

The CDR3 is CASTPIPKNTEAFF. The CDR3, as DNA: TGTGCCAGCACACCTATACCAAAGAACACTGAAGCTTTCTTT. The chain employs TRBV28 and TRBJ1-1, with D unclear. V gave up 7 bases and J gave up 1 base, with 13 bases separating them. The germline V gene has CDR1 MDHEN and CDR2 SYDVKM. The length of the CDR3 is 14 residues.

In this sample, this clone turned up a few times. The J gene is TRBJ1-1, the V gene TRBV6-1; TRBD1 is a possible D gene (5 bases). Deletions cut 0 bases from V and 4 bases from J, with 15 bases between. This CDR3 has 16 residues. Germline loops: CDR1 MNHNS, CDR2 SASEGT. The CDR3 coding sequence is TGTGCCAGCAGTGAAGCTCTTGGGCAGGGCCCCACTGAAGCTTTCTTT. Translating it yields CASSEALGQGPTEAFF.

The CDR3 protein is CSVEEGQGAGYEQYF. As DNA, the CDR3 is TGCAGCGTTGAAGAGGGGCAGGGGGCCGGCTACGAGCAGTACTTC. This sequence joins TRBV29-1 and TRBJ2-7, with TRBD1 matching over 8 bases. CDR3 length: 15 residues. The V gene's germline CDR1 is SQVTM and CDR2 ANQGSEA. Trimming removed 0 bases from V and 3 bases from J; junction bases left unmatched: 7.